In this sample, the clone carrying this TCR beta chain turned up a few times. These data originate in a study of blood T cell repertoires in COVID-19. Repertoires were generated with immunoSEQ multiplex PCR, while TCRdb's copy carries only in-frame clones and drops some. The repertoire holds about 68,000 clones, with 65% to 90% as singletons. Germline V gene sequence: CDR1 LGHDT, CDR2 YNNKEL (reference sequence). The ends lost 2 bases at V and 5 bases at J; junction bases unmatched: 10. This CDR3 is built from 16 residues. V is TRBV3-1 (or the pseudogene TRBV3-2) and J is TRBJ1-2; 8 bases are a match to TRBD1. Sequences were obtained from peripheral blood. The TCR originated in an older woman with acute or convalescent COVID-19. The CDR3 spells CASSQRPGTGAYGYTF. CDR3 sequence (DNA): TGTGCCAGCAGCCAAAGGCCCGGGACAGGAGCTTATGGCTACACCTTC.